Reported below is one T cell receptor (beta chain). The CDR3 is made up of 15 amino acids. V dropped 8 bases and J dropped 4; count of bases not matched to a gene: 8. Per the germline V gene, CDR1 is WSHSY and CDR2 is SAAADI. The data are from a study of blood T cell repertoires in COVID-19. Study in general: T cells, B-cell-depleted T cells, or PBMCs supplied cDNA or gDNA.

Using immunoSEQ multiplex PCR, the repertoire was profiled, and TCRdb retains in-frame clones only, with some absent. This sample has 85,000 to 100,000 clones, with over 75% found just once. Source material: peripheral blood. V gene TRBV10-2 combines with J gene TRBJ2-1; 10 nucleotides agree with TRBD2. This TCR derives from a man between 60 and 70 years old with acute or convalescent COVID-19. CDR3 bases: TGCGCCAGCTCATCCTCTAGCGGGGGATACAATGAGCAGTTCTTC. This gives the protein CASSSSSGGYNEQFF.